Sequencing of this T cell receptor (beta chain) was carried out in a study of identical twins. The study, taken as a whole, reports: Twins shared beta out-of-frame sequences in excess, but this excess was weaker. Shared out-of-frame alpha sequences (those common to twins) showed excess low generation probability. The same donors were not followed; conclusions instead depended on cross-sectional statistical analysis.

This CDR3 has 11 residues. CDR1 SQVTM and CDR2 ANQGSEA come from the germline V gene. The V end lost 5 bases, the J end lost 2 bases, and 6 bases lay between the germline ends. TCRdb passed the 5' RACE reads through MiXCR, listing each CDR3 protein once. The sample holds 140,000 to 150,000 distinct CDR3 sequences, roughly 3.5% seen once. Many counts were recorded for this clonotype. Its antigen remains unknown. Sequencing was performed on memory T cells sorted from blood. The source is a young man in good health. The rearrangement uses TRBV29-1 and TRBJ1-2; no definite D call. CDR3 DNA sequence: TGCAGCGTTTCCCGGAACTATGGCTACACCTTC. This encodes CSVSRNYGYTF.